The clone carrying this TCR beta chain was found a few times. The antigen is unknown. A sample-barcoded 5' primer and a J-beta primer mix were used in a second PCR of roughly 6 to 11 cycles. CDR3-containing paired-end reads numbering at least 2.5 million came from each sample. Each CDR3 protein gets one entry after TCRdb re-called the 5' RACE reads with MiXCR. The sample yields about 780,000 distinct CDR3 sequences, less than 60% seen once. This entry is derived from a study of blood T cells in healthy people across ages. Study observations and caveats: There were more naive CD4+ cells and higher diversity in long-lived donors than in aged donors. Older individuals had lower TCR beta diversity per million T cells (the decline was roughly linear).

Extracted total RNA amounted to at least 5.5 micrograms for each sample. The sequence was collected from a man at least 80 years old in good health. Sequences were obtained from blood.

The CDR3 DNA sequence: TGTGCCACCAGCATCGAACGACAAGGATCAGATACGCAGTATTTT. This sequence encodes CATSIERQGSDTQYF. The chain joins TRBV15 to TRBJ2-3; D not certain. This CDR3 is 15 amino acids long. V was pared by 4 bases and J by 4 bases, with 15 bases between. Germline V gene sequence: CDR1 LNHNV, CDR2 YYDKDF (reference sequence).